One T cell receptor beta chain is described in this entry. Germline values: CDR1 MNHNS, CDR2 SASEGT. Trimming pared 0 bases from V and 9 bases from J, leaving 9 bases between. CDR3 size: 12 residues. These data are taken from a study of T-cell memory formation after mild COVID-19. TCRdb used MiXCR to reprocess the 5' RACE reads, holding one entry per CDR3 protein. The data contain about 200,000 distinct CDR3 sequences, 9.5% to 10% of them seen just once; the ten biggest clones take up roughly 3.5%. Sequenced: PBMCs or a T cell subset sorted from them (not recorded which). The TCR originated in a young man who had mild COVID-19 (a few samples of this study predate the infection). Cell type and time point are not known. The rearrangement uses TRBV6-1 and TRBJ2-7; tentatively, D is TRBD1 (6 bases). The CDR3 spells CASSEAGGRQYV. CDR3 DNA sequence: TGTGCCAGCAGTGAAGCTGGGGGCCGGCAGTACGTC.